These 4 T cell receptor beta chains were sequenced from one sample in a study of T cell responses to AZD1222 COVID-19 vaccine. TCRdb's table, derived via immunoSEQ multiplex PCR, lists solely in-frame clones and lacks some. Seen here are 90,000 or so clones, 89% observed once, and the top ten hold roughly 5.2%. The sample here was peripheral blood, taken 28 days after the second AZD1222 dose. The source of these receptors is an adult who received the AZD1222 COVID-19 vaccine.

The rearrangement links TRBV27 to TRBJ2-1; D unresolved. This CDR3 comprises 16 residues. With 2 bases removed from V and 0 bases from J, the gap between germline ends came to 11 bases. Per germline, CDR1 MNHEY and CDR2 SMNVEV (reference sequence). DNA for the CDR3: TGTGCCAGCAGTTTACGGGTACCAAGCTCCTACAATGAGCAGTTCTTC. Protein product: CASSLRVPSSYNEQFF.

The genes are TRBV18 and TRBJ2-5; D remains ambiguous. Germline-derived CDR1 and CDR2 are KGHSH and LQKENI. This CDR3 contains 14 residues. The V gene lost 3 bases and the J gene lost 4 bases, with 12 bases spanning the gap. CDR3 loop: CASSPPGSLETQYF. The CDR3 DNA reads as TGTGCCAGCTCACCGCCGGGTTCGCTAGAGACCCAGTACTTC.

The gene calls are TRBV6-5 and TRBJ2-2; a weak D match, TRBD1 (6 bases). CDR1 MNHEY and CDR2 SVGAGI come from the germline V gene. V was clipped by 6 bases and J by 4 bases, with 9 bases between them. The CDR3 is made up of 13 amino acids. In DNA form, the CDR3 reads TGTGCCAGCAGCGCACAGGGCACCGGGGAGCTGTTTTTT. This sequence encodes CASSAQGTGELFF.

By its share, this clone is medium-sized. The chain couples TRBV6-1 to TRBJ1-5; D remains ambiguous. The germline CDR1 and CDR2 sequences are MNHNS and SASEGT. This CDR3 region has 14 residues. V shed 1 base and J shed 4 bases, with 8 bases lying between them. CDR3: CASSEGAENQPQHF. CDR3 sequence (DNA): TGTGCCAGCAGTGAAGGGGCCGAGAATCAGCCCCAGCATTTT.